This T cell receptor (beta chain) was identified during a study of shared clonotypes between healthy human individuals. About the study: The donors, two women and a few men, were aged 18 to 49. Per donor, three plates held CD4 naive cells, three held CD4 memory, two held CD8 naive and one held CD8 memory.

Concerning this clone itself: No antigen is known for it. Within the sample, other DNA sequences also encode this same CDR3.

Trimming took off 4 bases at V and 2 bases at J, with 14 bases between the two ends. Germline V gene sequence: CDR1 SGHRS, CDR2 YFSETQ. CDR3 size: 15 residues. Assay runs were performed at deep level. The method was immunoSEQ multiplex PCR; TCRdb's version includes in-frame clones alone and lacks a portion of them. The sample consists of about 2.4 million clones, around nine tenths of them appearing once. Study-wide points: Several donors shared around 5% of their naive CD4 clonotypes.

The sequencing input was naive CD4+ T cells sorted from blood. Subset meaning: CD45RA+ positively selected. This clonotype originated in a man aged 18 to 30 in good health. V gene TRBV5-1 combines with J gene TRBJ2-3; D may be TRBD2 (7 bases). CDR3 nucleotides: TGCGCCAGCAGCCGGGGGGCGCCGTCCACAGATACGCAGTATTTT. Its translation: CASSRGAPSTDTQYF.